This passage covers 17 T cell receptor beta chains from one sample sequenced in a study of blood T cell repertoires in COVID-19. This table comes from immunoSEQ multiplex PCR, and its TCRdb copy is limited to in-frame clones, with some not included. The table has roughly 250,000 clones, about 87% seen once. The specimen sequenced was PBMCs or T cells enriched from blood (not recorded which). The origin of the receptors is a woman aged 45-60 years who had recovered from COVID-19.

The J gene is TRBJ2-4, the V gene TRBV29-1; maybe TRBD2 (6 bases). V was cut by 4 bases and J by 3 bases, with 10 bases left in between. CDR1 is SQVTM, CDR2 ANQGSEA, per germline. This CDR3 is built from 13 residues. The CDR3 nucleotides read TGCAGCGTTGGGGACGGGGGCAAAAACATTCAGTACTTC. Its protein product is CSVGDGGKNIQYF.

This sequence joins TRBV7-2 and TRBJ2-7; D is unclear. The CDR3 consists of 13 residues. In germline, CDR1 is SGHTA, CDR2 FQGNSA. The V end was cut by 3 bases, the J end by 2 bases, with 8 bases between. CDR3 residues: CASSFDTAYEQYF. CDR3 bases: TGTGCCAGCAGCTTCGACACGGCCTACGAGCAGTACTTC.

This chain links TRBV7-8 with TRBJ2-3, with 11 bases identical to TRBD2. Germline values: CDR1 SGHVS, CDR2 FQNEAQ. The CDR3 runs to 17 residues. Trimming removed 5 bases from V and 5 bases from J; junction bases left unmatched: 12. CDR3 nucleotide sequence: TGTGCCAGCAGCCCCTACCCGACTAGCGGGACTAGAGATACGCAGTATTTT. Its protein product is CASSPYPTSGTRDTQYF.

The chain uses TRBV3-1 (or the pseudogene TRBV3-2) and TRBJ2-1; no firm D call. V was pared by 0 bases and J by 8 bases, with 11 bases between. CDR1 is LGHDT and CDR2 is YNNKEL in the germline V gene (reference sequence). The CDR3 has 14 amino acids. Here the CDR3 reads CASSQELSSDEQFF. CDR3 coding DNA: TGTGCCAGCAGCCAAGAACTTTCAAGCGATGAGCAGTTCTTC.

DNA of the CDR3: TGTGCCAGCCGAACCGGGACAACGGAGACCCAGTACTTC. It yields the protein CASRTGTTETQYF. This chain uses TRBV18 with TRBJ2-5, with D maybe TRBD1 (6 bases). Trimming cost V 8 bases and J 5 bases, with 15 bases left between them. The CDR3 sequence is 13 residues long. CDR1 and CDR2 from the germline V gene are KGHSH and LQKENI. Complete variable domain (other parts from reference TRBV18 and TRBJ2-5): NAGVMQNPRHLVRRRGQEARLRCSPMKGHSHVYWYRQLPEEGLKFMVYLQKENIIDESGMPKERFSAEFPKEGPSILRIQQVVRGDSAAYFCASRTGTTETQYFGPGTRLLVL.

The genes are TRBV7-9 and TRBJ1-3; D is undetermined. This CDR3 region has 14 residues. The germline V gene encodes CDR1 SEHNR and CDR2 FQNEAQ (reference sequence). Between the trimmed V and J ends, which lost 3 bases and 0 bases, there was a span of 6 bases. The CDR3 spells CASSFSLSGNTIYF. For the CDR3, the DNA is TGTGCCAGCAGCTTTAGCCTCTCTGGAAACACCATATATTTT.

The chain uses TRBV6-5 and TRBJ2-2; the D is unclear. Trimming pared 6 bases from V and 2 bases from J, leaving 10 bases between. The CDR3 runs 14 residues. Germline V gene sequence: CDR1 MNHEY, CDR2 SVGAGI. The CDR3 here is CASRFGGNTGELFF. Here the CDR3 DNA reads TGTGCCAGCAGGTTTGGCGGAAACACCGGGGAGCTGTTTTTT.

This clone has a single count. The genes are TRBV6-5 and TRBJ1-5; 8 bases align to TRBD1. Germline trimming cut 2 bases from V and 6 bases from J; bases unmatched to any gene: 0. Germline CDR1 MNHEY, CDR2 SVGAGI. The CDR3 spans 13 residues. The CDR3 DNA reads as TGTGCCAGCAGTTACACAGGGGGTCAGCCCCAGCATTTT. It encodes CASSYTGGQPQHF.

The rearrangement links TRBV30 to TRBJ1-1, with TRBD1 matching 8 bases. The germline gives CDR1 GTSNPN, CDR2 SVGIG (reference sequence). The CDR3 runs to 13 residues. V lost 4 bases, J lost 4 bases, and 5 bases stayed unmatched. The CDR3 is CAWKDRVATEAFF. The CDR3 bases are TGTGCCTGGAAGGACAGGGTCGCCACTGAAGCTTTCTTT.

V usage is TRBV3-1 (or the pseudogene TRBV3-2) and J usage is TRBJ2-6, with TRBD1 as a possible D gene (6 bases). The CDR3 loop spans 15 amino acids. The germline V gene encodes CDR1 LGHDT and CDR2 YNNKEL (reference sequence). V was trimmed by 4 bases and J by 0 bases, leaving 7 bases between them. DNA for the CDR3: TGTGCCAGCAGCCGGACAGACTCTGGGGCCAACGTCCTGACTTTC. Its translation: CASSRTDSGANVLTF.

The chain carries TRBV7-9 and TRBJ1-4, with D uncertain. The CDR3 loop spans 15 amino acids. The V gene's germline CDR1 is SEHNR and CDR2 FQNEAQ (reference sequence). V was cut by 1 base and J by 4 bases, with 10 bases left in between. CDR3 bases: TGTGCCAGCAGCTTAGGAGGTCGGGATAATGAAAAACTGTTTTTT. This codes for CASSLGGRDNEKLFF.

The chain recombines TRBV3-1 (or the pseudogene TRBV3-2) with TRBJ1-6; TRBD1 matches at 9 bases. Germline CDR1 LGHDT, CDR2 YNNKEL (reference sequence). The CDR3 contains 14 residues. V trimming: 8 bases; J trimming: 7 bases; junction bases outside the gene matches: 6. The CDR3 DNA sequence: TGTGCCAGCGCCCTGGGACAGGGAAATTCACCCCTCCACTTT. Its protein product is CASALGQGNSPLHF.

The chain has TRBV4-1 and TRBJ1-2, with 8 bases lining up with TRBD1. CDR3 size: 15 residues. The V segment lost 2 bases and the J segment 2 bases; nucleotides outside the gene matches: 4. Germline values: CDR1 MGHRA, CDR2 YSYEKL. CDR3: CASSQMTGENYGYTF. The CDR3, as DNA: TGCGCCAGCAGCCAAATGACAGGGGAGAACTATGGCTACACCTTC.

CDR3 residues: CASSQDRVQEKLFF. The CDR3 DNA reads as TGTGCCAGCAGTCAGGACAGGGTTCAGGAAAAACTGTTTTTT. The chain uses TRBV6-5 and TRBJ1-4; 8 nucleotides align to TRBD1. Trimming at V came to 5 bases and at J to 8 bases, leaving 7 bases not matched to a gene. The CDR3 covers 14 residues. The germline gives CDR1 MNHEY, CDR2 SVGAGI.

The CDR3 DNA sequence: TGTGCCAGCAGCCAAGGCCGGACTAGCGGTAACAATGAGCAGTTCTTC. Amino acids: CASSQGRTSGNNEQFF. The V call is TRBV4-2, the J call TRBJ2-1; 10 nucleotides match TRBD2. The CDR3 contains 16 residues. V trimming: 1 base; J trimming: 5 bases; junction bases outside the gene matches: 5. Germline CDR1 and CDR2: LGHNA and YNFKEQ.

With regard to this clone: The sample has other DNA sequences that encode this CDR3 too. The rearrangement joins TRBV9 to TRBJ2-3; D remains ambiguous. V lost 0 bases and J 3 bases, leaving 8 bases between the germline ends. Germline V gives CDR1 SGDLS, CDR2 YYNGEE. This CDR3 is 14 amino acids long. CDR3 region: CASSVVASTDTQYF. The CDR3 nucleotides read TGTGCCAGCAGCGTAGTTGCGAGTACAGATACGCAGTATTTT.

The rearrangement joins TRBV18 to TRBJ2-3, with D tentatively TRBD2 (7 bases). This CDR3 is 15 amino acids long. Trimming left V 5 bases short and J 5 bases short, with 17 bases between. Germline V CDR1 and CDR2: KGHSH, LQKENI. As DNA, the CDR3 is TGTGCCAGCTCAGCGGGGGCTGATCCTGTAGATACGCAGTATTTT. It translates to CASSAGADPVDTQYF.